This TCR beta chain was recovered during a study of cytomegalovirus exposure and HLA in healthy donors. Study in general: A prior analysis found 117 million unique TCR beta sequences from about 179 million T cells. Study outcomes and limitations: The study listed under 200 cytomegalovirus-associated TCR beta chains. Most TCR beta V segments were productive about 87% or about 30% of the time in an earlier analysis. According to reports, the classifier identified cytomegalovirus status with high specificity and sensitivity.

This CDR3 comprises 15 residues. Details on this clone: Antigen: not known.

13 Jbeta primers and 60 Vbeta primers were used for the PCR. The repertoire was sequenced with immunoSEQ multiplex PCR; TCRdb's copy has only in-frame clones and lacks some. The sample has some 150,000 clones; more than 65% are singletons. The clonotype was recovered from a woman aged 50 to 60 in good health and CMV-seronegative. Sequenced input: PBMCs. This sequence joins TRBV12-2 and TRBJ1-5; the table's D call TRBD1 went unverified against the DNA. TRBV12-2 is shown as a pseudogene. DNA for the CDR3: TGTGCAAGTCGCTTAGATGGATCAGGGCAAAAAACCCAGCATTTT. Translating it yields CASRLDGSGQKTQHF.